This T cell receptor (beta chain) was sequenced in a study of radiation and T cells in renal cell carcinoma. Time point in this sample: blood 2 weeks post-SBRT. As for treatment: 15 Gy SBRT to primary tumor, nephrectomy 4 weeks later. Blood was sampled at baseline, 2 weeks and 4 weeks after SBRT. Repertoires were generated with immunoSEQ multiplex PCR, while TCRdb's copy carries only in-frame clones and drops some. Found here are tens of thousands of clones, 70% to 80% of them singletons; the top ten hold about 7%. This CDR3 is 14 amino acids long. The ends lost 7 bases at V and 1 base at J; junction bases unmatched: 6. Per germline, CDR1 SNHLY and CDR2 FYNNEI.

The chain uses TRBV2 and TRBJ1-2, with TRBD1 matching 7 bases. This TCR was sampled from a man in his sixties with renal cell carcinoma. The input for sequencing was blood, taken from a patient whose treatment included radiotherapy and nephrectomy. The CDR3 nucleotides read TGTGCCAGCAATGTGAGGGACAGTAACTATGGCTACACCTTC. Protein: CASNVRDSNYGYTF.